The next 29 T cell receptor beta chains were all read from a single sample in a study of shared clonotypes between healthy human individuals (dated by TCRdb to the early 2020s). The library was made by the immunoSEQ multiplex PCR assay. Sourced from immuneACCESS, this table was stored by TCRdb with only in-frame sequences that have V and J called. A share of the clones is absent; for the studies checked, an unresolved V gene accounts for under half, and the remainder has no known explanation. The sample data list around 1.4 million clones, and around 98.5% of these were observed just once. 0.36% of the sample comes from the top ten. Source material: naive CD4+ T cells sorted from blood. Taken with the paper, the label for cell subset or site translates to: CD45RA+ positively selected. The receptors shown here come from a man aged 25 to 40 in good health.

The V and J genes are TRBV18 and TRBJ2-7; D might be TRBD1 (5 bases). CDR1 is KGHSH, CDR2 LQKENI, per germline. This CDR3 region has 16 residues. V gave up 0 bases and J gave up 5 bases, with 17 bases separating them. The CDR3 here is CASSPPAGSMVHEQYF. In nucleotides, the CDR3 is TGTGCCAGCTCACCACCGGCAGGGTCTATGGTCCACGAGCAGTACTTC.

The V and J genes are TRBV4-2 and TRBJ2-1; 8 nucleotides agree with TRBD2. Germline V gene lookup returns CDR1 LGHNA and CDR2 YNFKEQ. The CDR3 length is 15 residues. The junction had 12 bases not matched to a gene; V was cut back by 4 bases and J by 10 bases. The CDR3 nucleotides are TGTGCCAGCAGCCCTCGGGGGGGTTTAGCGAGAGAGCAGTTCTTC. Amino acids: CASSPRGGLAREQFF.

The V and J genes are TRBV10-3 and TRBJ2-1; D gene uncertain. Germline lookup yields CDR1 ENHRY and CDR2 SYGVKD. V was cut by 2 bases and J by 4 bases, with 9 bases left in between. The CDR3 loop spans 14 amino acids. The CDR3 sequence: CAISEVEKYNEQFF. CDR3 coding DNA: TGTGCCATCAGTGAGGTGGAGAAATACAATGAGCAGTTCTTC.

The chain couples TRBV5-1 to TRBJ1-1; TRBD1 matches at 8 bases. This CDR3 comprises 16 residues. The germline V gene encodes CDR1 SGHRS and CDR2 YFSETQ. The J segment lost 0 bases and the V segment lost 0 bases, leaving 4 bases of the junction unmatched. DNA of the CDR3: TGCGCCAGCAGCTTGGACAGGGGGTTTGTGAACACTGAAGCTTTCTTT. Protein product: CASSLDRGFVNTEAFF. Together with reference TRBV5-1 and TRBJ1-1, the CDR3 gives the full variable domain: KAGVTQTPRYLIKTRGQQVTLSCSPISGHRSVSWYQQTPGQGLQFLFEYFSETQRNKGNFPGRFSGRQFSNSRSEMNVSTLELGDSALYLCASSLDRGFVNTEAFFGQGTRLTVV.

The chain is built from TRBV7-8 and TRBJ2-3; 9 positions match TRBD2. With 0 bases clipped from V and 3 bases from J, the junction kept 7 bases outside the gene matches. The CDR3 length is 17 residues. Looked up from germline, CDR1 is SGHVS and CDR2 is FQNEAQ. The CDR3 is CASSLAVTSGRTDTQYF. The CDR3 region has the DNA TGTGCCAGCAGCTTAGCTGTGACTAGCGGTCGGACAGATACGCAGTATTTT.

This chain joins TRBV7-9 and TRBJ2-1; D is ambiguous. The germline V and J ends were trimmed by 5 bases and 0 bases, with 8 bases remaining between them. CDR3 length equals 14 residues. Germline CDR1 reads SEHNR; CDR2 reads FQNEAQ (reference sequence). Here the CDR3 reads CASSPLASYNEQFF. CDR3 sequence (DNA): TGTGCCAGCAGCCCCCTGGCCTCCTACAATGAGCAGTTCTTC.

J is TRBJ2-3 and V is TRBV10-1; 15 bases fit TRBD2. V gave up 0 bases and J gave up 2 bases; unmatched junction bases: 9. This CDR3 region has 20 residues. Germline-derived CDR1 and CDR2 are WNHNN and SYGVQD (reference sequence). CDR3 sequence (DNA): TGCGCCAGCAGTGAGTCGACTCTGAGGACTAGCGGGAGGGCCACAGATACGCAGTATTTT. It yields the protein CASSESTLRTSGRATDTQYF.

The chain employs TRBV10-3 and TRBJ1-5, with D maybe TRBD1 (5 bases). The CDR3 length is 14 residues. V was cut by 0 bases and J by 7 bases, with 10 bases left in between. The germline gives CDR1 ENHRY, CDR2 SYGVKD. For the CDR3, the DNA is TGTGCCATCAGTGAGTCGAAGGGGATGCAGCCCCAGCATTTT. The encoded protein is CAISESKGMQPQHF.

The V call is TRBV5-4, the J call TRBJ1-4; D gene ambiguous. The CDR3 runs 16 residues. The V gene's germline CDR1 is SGHNT and CDR2 YYREEE (reference sequence). V dropped 3 bases and J dropped 2 bases, with 14 bases sitting between them. The DNA for the CDR3 is TGTGCCAGCAGCTCCAAGAGCGCTGGGACTAATGAAAAACTGTTTTTT. Protein product: CASSSKSAGTNEKLFF.

The chain joins TRBV5-1 to TRBJ2-7; 9 bases fit TRBD1. The CDR3 has 13 residues. Trimming took 6 bases from V and 5 from J; bases not matched to a gene: 6. Germline V gene lookup returns CDR1 SGHRS and CDR2 YFSETQ. The CDR3 DNA sequence: TGCGCCAGCACGAGGACAGGGGTCAACGAGCAGTACTTC. Residues: CASTRTGVNEQYF.

The V call is TRBV5-1, the J call TRBJ2-2; 10 positions agree with TRBD2. The CDR3 is 16 residues long. Germline V gives CDR1 SGHRS, CDR2 YFSETQ. V shed 4 bases, J shed 7 bases, and the junction held 10 bases outside the gene matches. The CDR3 region has the DNA TGCGCCAGCAGCCCCCCTCAAGCGGGAGGGCGCGGGGAGCTGTTTTTT. Residues: CASSPPQAGGRGELFF.

The chain combines TRBV5-5 with TRBJ2-6; D call uncertain. The CDR3 is made up of 15 amino acids. CDR1 SGHKS and CDR2 YYEKEE come from the germline V gene (reference sequence). Trimming stripped 0 bases from V and 0 bases from J, with 4 bases between. The CDR3 region is CASSLGTSGANVLTF. The CDR3 nucleotides read TGTGCCAGCAGCTTGGGAACCTCTGGGGCCAACGTCCTGACTTTC.

This sequence joins TRBV6-6 and TRBJ2-5; 8 positions agree with TRBD2. The CDR3 spans 16 residues. Losses at the gene ends were 4 bases for V and 5 bases for J; bases not matched to a gene: 12. Germline CDR1 is MNHNY and CDR2 is SVGAGI (reference sequence). CDR3 region: CASSSGLAHQGETQYF. DNA of the CDR3: TGTGCCAGCAGTTCCGGACTAGCTCACCAGGGGGAGACCCAGTACTTC.

The chain couples TRBV18 to TRBJ1-1; D remains ambiguous. CDR1 and CDR2 from the germline V gene are KGHSH and LQKENI. CDR3 length: 14 amino acids. Trimming removed 4 bases from V and 1 base from J, with 10 bases in between. The CDR3 protein is CASSRQYKNTEAFF. The CDR3 region has the DNA TGTGCCAGCTCACGGCAGTATAAGAACACTGAAGCTTTCTTT.

The chain links TRBV14 to TRBJ2-2, with D tentatively TRBD2 (5 bases). Germline CDR1 is SGHDN and CDR2 is FVKESK. Trimming shortened V by 6 bases and J by 0 bases, and 14 bases separated the two germline ends. This CDR3 has 16 amino acids. The CDR3: CASSKAGEANTGELFF. The CDR3, as DNA: TGTGCCAGCAGTAAGGCGGGCGAGGCGAACACCGGGGAGCTGTTTTTT.

The rearrangement links TRBV5-4 to TRBJ2-3; TRBD1 aligns across 9 bases. Germline-derived CDR1 and CDR2 are SGHNT and YYREEE (reference sequence). The CDR3 sequence is 16 residues long. V shed 1 base, J shed 3 bases, and the junction held 6 bases outside the gene matches. The CDR3 DNA follows: TGTGCCAGCAGCTTGCTTAGGGACAGGGTTACAGATACGCAGTATTTT. Amino acids: CASSLLRDRVTDTQYF.

This rearrangement joins TRBV27 to TRBJ2-7; D not certain. The CDR3 runs to 14 residues. Germline V gene sequence: CDR1 MNHEY, CDR2 SMNVEV (reference sequence). Trimming took off 5 bases at V and 2 bases at J, with 13 bases between the two ends. The CDR3 sequence is CASSPSLGPYEQYF. CDR3 coding DNA: TGTGCCAGCAGTCCCTCTCTGGGTCCCTACGAGCAGTACTTC.

The V call is TRBV4-3, the J call TRBJ2-7; 11 bases are a match to TRBD1. Germline-derived CDR1 and CDR2 are LGHNA and YSLEER. Unmatched junction bases numbered 12, after V lost 1 base and J lost 4 bases. The CDR3 is made up of 18 amino acids. CDR3 sequence (DNA): TGCGCCAGCAGCCAAGTCTGGACAGGGGGCTCAGGGGTTTACGAGCAGTACTTC. Encoded protein: CASSQVWTGGSGVYEQYF.

The V gene is TRBV7-9, the J gene TRBJ1-3; D is unresolved. Trimming took off 7 bases at V and 1 base at J, with 17 bases between the two ends. The CDR3 is 16 amino acids. From germline, CDR1 is SEHNR and CDR2 FQNEAQ (reference sequence). CDR3 DNA: TGTGCCAGCATCCCGACGCGGACGTGGTCTGGAAACACCATATATTTT. This sequence encodes CASIPTRTWSGNTIYF.

The V and J genes are TRBV6-1 and TRBJ2-1; TRBD1 agrees at 8 bases. This CDR3 comprises 15 residues. The V gene's germline CDR1 is MNHNS and CDR2 SASEGT. V was pared by 7 bases and J by 1 base, with 6 bases of the junction left unmatched. The CDR3 region has the DNA TGTGCCAGCACTAGAACAGGGGGTTCCTACAATGAGCAGTTCTTC. Residues: CASTRTGGSYNEQFF.

The chain employs TRBV5-6 and TRBJ2-7; D is possibly TRBD2 (5 bases). This CDR3 region has 14 residues. Trimming removed 0 bases from V and 2 bases from J, with 9 bases in between. The V gene's germline CDR1 is SGHDT and CDR2 YYEEEE. The CDR3 spells CASSLGLPTYEQYF. For the CDR3, the DNA is TGTGCCAGCAGCTTGGGACTACCAACCTACGAGCAGTACTTC.

The J gene is TRBJ2-7, the V gene TRBV5-1; the match to TRBD2 covers 10 bases. J lost 0 bases, V lost 1 base, and 7 bases had no gene match. CDR3 length: 17 residues. Germline values: CDR1 SGHRS, CDR2 YFSETQ. CDR3 amino acids: CASSLRVAGGISYEQYF. The CDR3 nucleotides read TGCGCCAGCAGCTTGAGGGTAGCGGGAGGCATCTCCTACGAGCAGTACTTC.

This clone has a single count. This sequence joins TRBV5-1 and TRBJ2-5; 8 bases align to TRBD2. The CDR3 covers 16 residues. The V segment lost 0 bases and the J segment 5 bases; nucleotides outside the gene matches: 9. The V gene's germline CDR1 is SGHRS and CDR2 YFSETQ. DNA for the CDR3: TGCGCCAGCAGCTTGGCCTCTGCTAGCGGGTCGGAGACCCAGTACTTC. It translates to CASSLASASGSETQYF.

The chain carries TRBV9 and TRBJ2-5, with 7 nucleotides matching TRBD1. Germline CDR1 SGDLS, CDR2 YYNGEE. CDR3 length equals 16 residues. Unmatched junction bases numbered 11, after V lost 3 bases and J lost 3 bases. DNA for the CDR3: TGTGCCAGCAGCGAGTTCTCCGGGACAGTCAAAGAGACCCAGTACTTC. Translated: CASSEFSGTVKETQYF.

Comments on this clone: The same CDR3 is also encoded by other DNA sequences in this sample. This sequence joins TRBV28 and TRBJ2-5; a possible D gene is TRBD1 (6 bases). The V and J ends lost 6 bases and 2 bases respectively, with 10 bases between them. CDR3 length: 13 amino acids. Germline loops: CDR1 MDHEN, CDR2 SYDVKM. The CDR3 spells CASSRGGQETQYF. CDR3 sequence (DNA): TGTGCCAGCAGCCGAGGGGGTCAAGAGACCCAGTACTTC.

The chain combines TRBV28 with TRBJ2-3; TRBD1 might be the D (6 bases). In germline, CDR1 is MDHEN, CDR2 SYDVKM. V was pared by 6 bases and J by 0 bases, with 16 bases between. The CDR3 is 16 amino acids. The CDR3 DNA is TGTGCCAGCAGCCCATTCGGACAGACAAGCACAGATACGCAGTATTTT. Translating it yields CASSPFGQTSTDTQYF.

The chain links TRBV28 to TRBJ2-1; 7 bases align to TRBD2. Germline loops: CDR1 MDHEN, CDR2 SYDVKM. There are 14 residues in the CDR3. J was trimmed by 6 bases and V by 4 bases; bases with no gene match: 6. In DNA, the CDR3 is TGTGCCAGCAGTTCCAGACTAGCATCCAATGAGCAGTTCTTC. Its translation: CASSSRLASNEQFF.

V gene TRBV9 combines with J gene TRBJ2-2, with 7 nucleotides matching TRBD2. There are 18 residues in the CDR3. Germline trimming cut 3 bases from V and 5 bases from J; bases unmatched to any gene: 16. Germline assignment: CDR1 SGDLS and CDR2 YYNGEE. The CDR3 spells CASSALAPTPIGTGELFF. The CDR3 nucleotides are TGTGCCAGCAGCGCACTAGCGCCTACCCCCATTGGGACCGGGGAGCTGTTTTTT.

This clone was recorded once. The chain is built from TRBV18 and TRBJ2-5; D is unclear. This CDR3 comprises 15 residues. V was cut by 6 bases and J by 2 bases, with 16 bases left in between. Germline CDR1 reads KGHSH; CDR2 reads LQKENI. The CDR3 coding sequence is TGTGCCAGCTCCCCGCTGGGCATCCCTCAAGAGACCCAGTACTTC. It is translated as CASSPLGIPQETQYF.